The clone carrying this TCR beta chain was counted a few times. Its antigen is currently unknown. V was clipped by 2 bases and J by 5 bases, with 10 bases between them. The CDR3 is 13 amino acids. Germline CDR1 SGHVS, CDR2 FNYEAQ. This entry comes from a study of T-cell reconstitution after alpha-beta-depleted transplantation in children. Study-level points and caveats: About two months after transplant, alpha-beta T cells reportedly came from several hundred expanded graft clones. One year post-transplant, T-cell counts and diversity were largely derived from T cells produced anew.

For TCRbeta, the library was prepared with unique molecular identifiers. TCRdb processed the PCR reads anew with MiXCR; each CDR3 protein has one entry. The sample lists 440,000 or so distinct CDR3 sequences; 43% were seen once. The clonotype was recovered from a girl under 10 years old with aplastic anemia, due to receive a stem cell transplant. The J gene is TRBJ2-7, the V gene TRBV7-6; D ambiguous. Sequencing was performed on PBMCs, taken before TCRalphabeta/CD19-depleted stem cell transplant. The CDR3 DNA sequence: TGTGCCAGCAGCTTAAGGCCGAGTAACGAGCAGTACTTC. It translates to CASSLRPSNEQYF. The full variable domain, in which reference TRBV7-6 and TRBJ2-7 provide the parts outside the CDR3, is GAGVSQSPRYKVTKRGQDVALRCDPISGHVSLYWYRQALGQGPEFLTYFNYEAQQDKSGLPNDRFSAERPEGSISTLTIQRTEQRDSAMYRCASSLRPSNEQYFGPGTRLTVT.